This record covers a single T cell receptor (beta chain). CDR1 is MDHEN, CDR2 SYDVKM, per germline. The CDR3 runs 11 residues. The V gene lost 2 bases and the J gene lost 8 bases, with 6 bases spanning the gap. The sample originates from a study of blood T cell repertoires in COVID-19. Measured with immunoSEQ multiplex PCR; TCRdb has only the in-frame clones, and not every one. The sample includes 60,000 to 95,000 clones, around 72% of them seen just once. J is TRBJ1-1 and V is TRBV28; D ambiguous. The specimen sequenced was peripheral blood. This sequence was found in a human donor with acute or convalescent COVID-19. The donor label of this sample is uncertain. CDR3 sequence: CASSLGLEAFF. For the CDR3, the DNA is TGTGCCAGCAGTTTAGGGCTGGAAGCTTTCTTT.